This T cell receptor (beta chain) derives from a study of blood T cell repertoires in COVID-19. As for the study in general: Samples taken during acute and convalescent COVID-19 were collected in the United States, Italy and Spain. Sources were T cells, B-cell-depleted T cells, or PBMCs; the material itself was cDNA or gDNA.

CDR1 is SNHLY and CDR2 is FYNNEI in the germline V gene. V lost 11 bases to trimming and J lost 3 bases, with 14 bases between them. This CDR3 is built from 14 residues. Profiled with immunoSEQ multiplex PCR; TCRdb holds only in-frame clones, not every one. Of some 240,000 clones in the sample, about 88% are singletons; the top ten hold under 5%. The source of this sequence is a man aged 30 to 45 with acute COVID-19. Sequences were obtained from PBMCs or T cells enriched from blood (not recorded which). The rearrangement joins TRBV2 to TRBJ1-6; D is undetermined. The DNA for the CDR3 is TGTGCCGTCCGAGACTCTCTCTATAATTCACCCCTCCACTTT. Its translation: CAVRDSLYNSPLHF. Full variable domain (outside the CDR3, taken from reference TRBV2 and TRBJ1-6): EPEVTQTPSHQVTQMGQEVILRCVPISNHLYFYWYRQILGQKVEFLVSFYNNEISEKSEIFDDQFSVERPDGSNFTLKIRSTKLEDSAMYFCAVRDSLYNSPLHFGNGTRLTVT.